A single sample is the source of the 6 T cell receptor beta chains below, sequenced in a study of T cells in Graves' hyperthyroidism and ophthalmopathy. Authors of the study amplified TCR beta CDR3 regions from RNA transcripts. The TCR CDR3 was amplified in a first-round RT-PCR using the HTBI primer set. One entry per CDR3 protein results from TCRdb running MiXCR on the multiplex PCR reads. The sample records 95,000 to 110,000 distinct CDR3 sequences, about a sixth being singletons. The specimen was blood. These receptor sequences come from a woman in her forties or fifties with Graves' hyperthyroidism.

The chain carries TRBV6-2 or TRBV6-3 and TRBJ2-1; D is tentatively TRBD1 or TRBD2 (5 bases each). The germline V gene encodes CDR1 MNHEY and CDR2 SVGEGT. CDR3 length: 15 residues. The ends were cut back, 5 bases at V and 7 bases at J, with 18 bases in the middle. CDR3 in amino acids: CASSATGAGQNEQFF. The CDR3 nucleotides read TGTGCCAGCAGTGCAACCGGGGCCGGGCAAAATGAGCAGTTCTTC.

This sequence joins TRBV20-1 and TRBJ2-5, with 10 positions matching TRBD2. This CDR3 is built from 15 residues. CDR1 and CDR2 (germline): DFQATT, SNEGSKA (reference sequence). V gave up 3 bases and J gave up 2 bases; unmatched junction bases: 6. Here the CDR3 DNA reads TGCAGTGCTAGGGAACTAGCGGGACTTCAAGAGACCCAGTACTTC. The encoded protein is CSARELAGLQETQYF.

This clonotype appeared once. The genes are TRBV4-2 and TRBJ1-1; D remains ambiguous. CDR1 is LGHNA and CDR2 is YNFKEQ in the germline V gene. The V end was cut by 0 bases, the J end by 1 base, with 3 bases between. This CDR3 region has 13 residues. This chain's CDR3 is CASSQEKNTEAFF. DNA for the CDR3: TGTGCCAGCAGCCAAGAGAAGAACACTGAAGCTTTCTTT.

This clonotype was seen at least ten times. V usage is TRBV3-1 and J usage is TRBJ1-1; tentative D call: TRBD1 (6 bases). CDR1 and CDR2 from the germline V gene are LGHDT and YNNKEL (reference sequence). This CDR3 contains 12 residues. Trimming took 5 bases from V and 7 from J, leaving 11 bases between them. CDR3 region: CASSARDIEAFF. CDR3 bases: TGTGCCAGCAGCGCCAGGGACATTGAAGCTTTCTTT.

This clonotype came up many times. CDR3 region: CASWGQGVPYEQYV. CDR3 nucleotide sequence: TGTGCCAGCTGGGGACAGGGAGTGCCCTACGAGCAGTACGTC. J is TRBJ2-7 and V is TRBV6-2 or TRBV6-3; TRBD1 matches at 9 bases. The CDR3 is 14 residues long. J lost 2 bases, V lost 8 bases, and 7 bases had no gene match. Germline lookup yields CDR1 MNHEY and CDR2 SVGEGT.

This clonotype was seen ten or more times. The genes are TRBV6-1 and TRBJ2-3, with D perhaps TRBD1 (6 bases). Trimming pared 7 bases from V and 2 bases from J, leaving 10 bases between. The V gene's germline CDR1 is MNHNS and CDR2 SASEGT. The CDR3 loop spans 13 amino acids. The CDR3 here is CASMDRHTDTQYF. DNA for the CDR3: TGTGCCAGCATGGACAGACACACAGATACGCAGTATTTT.